This T cell receptor (beta chain) was profiled in a study of blood T cell repertoires in COVID-19. On the study more broadly: COVID-19 samples, acute and convalescent, were from the United States, Italy and Spain. T cells, B-cell-depleted T cells, or PBMCs supplied cDNA or gDNA.

V lost 0 bases to trimming and J lost 7 bases, with 9 bases between them. The CDR3 has 13 amino acids. The germline V gene has CDR1 SGHDN and CDR2 FVKESK. Sequencing used immunoSEQ multiplex PCR; TCRdb keeps in-frame clones, though not all of them. The data contain about 74,000 clones, about 83% of them singletons. V and J are TRBV14 and TRBJ2-5; D unresolved. The receptor's source is a man in his 70s with acute or convalescent COVID-19. The sequenced sample consisted of peripheral blood. The CDR3 coding sequence is TGTGCCAGCAGCCAAGATACTCGCGGGACCCAGTACTTC. This translates into CASSQDTRGTQYF.